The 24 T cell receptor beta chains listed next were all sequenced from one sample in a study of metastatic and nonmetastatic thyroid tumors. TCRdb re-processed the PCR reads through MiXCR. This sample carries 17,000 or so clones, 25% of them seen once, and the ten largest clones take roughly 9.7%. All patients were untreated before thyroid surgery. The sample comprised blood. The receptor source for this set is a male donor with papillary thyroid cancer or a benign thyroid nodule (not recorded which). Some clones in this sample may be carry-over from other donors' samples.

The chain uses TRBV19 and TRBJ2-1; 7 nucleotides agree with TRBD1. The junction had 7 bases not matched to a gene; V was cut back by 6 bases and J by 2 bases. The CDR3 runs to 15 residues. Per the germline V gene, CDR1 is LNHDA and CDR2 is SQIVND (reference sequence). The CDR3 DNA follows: TGTGCCAGTAGCCTCGACAGGGTGACCTACAATGAGCAGTTCTTC. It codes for CASSLDRVTYNEQFF. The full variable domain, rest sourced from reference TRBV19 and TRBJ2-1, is DGGITQSPKYLFRKEGQNVTLSCEQNLNHDAMYWYRQDPGQGLRLIYYSQIVNDFQKGDIAEGYSVSREKKESFPLTVTSAQKNPTAFYLCASSLDRVTYNEQFFGPGTRLTVL.

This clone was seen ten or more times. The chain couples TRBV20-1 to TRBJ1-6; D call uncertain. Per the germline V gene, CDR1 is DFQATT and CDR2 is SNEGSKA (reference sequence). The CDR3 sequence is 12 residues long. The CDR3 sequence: CAPRGYNSPLHF. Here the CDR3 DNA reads TGCGCCCCCCGGGGTTATAATTCACCCCTCCACTTT.

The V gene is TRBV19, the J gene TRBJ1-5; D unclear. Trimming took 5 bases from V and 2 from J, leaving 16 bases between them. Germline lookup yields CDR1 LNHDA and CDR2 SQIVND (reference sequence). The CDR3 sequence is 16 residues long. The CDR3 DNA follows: TGTGCCAGTAGTTCAACCGTCGGAAGACGCAATCAGCCCCAGCATTTT. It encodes CASSSTVGRRNQPQHF.

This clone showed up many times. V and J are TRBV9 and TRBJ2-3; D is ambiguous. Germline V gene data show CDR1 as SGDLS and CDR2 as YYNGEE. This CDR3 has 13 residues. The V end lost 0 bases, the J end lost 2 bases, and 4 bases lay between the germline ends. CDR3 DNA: TGTGCCAGCAGCGTAGTCATCACAGATACGCAGTATTTT. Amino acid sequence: CASSVVITDTQYF.

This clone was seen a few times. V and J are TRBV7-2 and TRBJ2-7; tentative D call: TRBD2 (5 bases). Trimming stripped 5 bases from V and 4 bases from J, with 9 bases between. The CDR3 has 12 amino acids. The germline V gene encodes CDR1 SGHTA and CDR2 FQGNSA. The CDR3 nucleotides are TGTGCCAGCAGCCCGGGGTGGTACGAGCAGTACTTC. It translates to CASSPGWYEQYF.

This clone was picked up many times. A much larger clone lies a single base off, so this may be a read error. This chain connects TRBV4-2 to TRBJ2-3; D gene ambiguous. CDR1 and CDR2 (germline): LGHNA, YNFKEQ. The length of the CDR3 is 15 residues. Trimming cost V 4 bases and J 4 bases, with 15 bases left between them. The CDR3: CASSPIPGRADTQYF. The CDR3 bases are TGTGCCAGCAGCCCCATCCCGGGTCGGGCAGATACGCAGTATTTT.

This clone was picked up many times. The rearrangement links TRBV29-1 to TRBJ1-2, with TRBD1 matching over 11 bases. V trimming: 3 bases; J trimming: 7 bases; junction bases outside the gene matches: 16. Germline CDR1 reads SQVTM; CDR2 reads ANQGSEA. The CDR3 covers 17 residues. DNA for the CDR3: TGCAGCGTTGAGCCCACAATCGGGACAGGGGGAGGCTCTGGCTACACCTTC. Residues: CSVEPTIGTGGGSGYTF.

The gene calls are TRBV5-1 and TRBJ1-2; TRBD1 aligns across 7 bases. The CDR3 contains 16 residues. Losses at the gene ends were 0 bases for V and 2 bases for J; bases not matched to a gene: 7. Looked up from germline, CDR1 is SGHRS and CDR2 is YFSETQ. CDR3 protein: CASSLGQGVANYGYTF. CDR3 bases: TGCGCCAGCAGCTTGGGACAGGGAGTTGCGAACTATGGCTACACCTTC.

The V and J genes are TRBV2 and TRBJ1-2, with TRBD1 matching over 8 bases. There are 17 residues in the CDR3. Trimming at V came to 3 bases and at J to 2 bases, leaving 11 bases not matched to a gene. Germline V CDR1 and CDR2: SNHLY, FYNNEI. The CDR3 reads CASSDDRGKGLNYGYTF. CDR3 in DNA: TGTGCCAGCAGTGACGACAGGGGAAAAGGTCTAAACTATGGCTACACCTTC. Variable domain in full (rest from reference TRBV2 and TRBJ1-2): EPEVTQTPSHQVTQMGQEVILRCVPISNHLYFYWYRQILGQKVEFLVSFYNNEISEKSEIFDDQFSVERPDGSNFTLKIRSTKLEDSAMYFCASSDDRGKGLNYGYTFGSGTRLTVV.

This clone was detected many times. The CDR3 nucleotides read TGTGCCAGCAGCTTAGCGGCTCTCAATGAGCAGTTCTTC. This sequence encodes CASSLAALNEQFF. The chain has TRBV7-9 and TRBJ2-1; D unresolved. Germline V CDR1 and CDR2: SEHNR, FQNEAQ (reference sequence). The CDR3 totals 13 residues. V was cut by 0 bases and J by 6 bases, with 6 bases left in between.

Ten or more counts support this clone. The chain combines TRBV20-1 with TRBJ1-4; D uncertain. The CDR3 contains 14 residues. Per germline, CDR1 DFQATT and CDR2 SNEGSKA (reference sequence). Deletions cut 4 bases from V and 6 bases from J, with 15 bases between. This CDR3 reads CSAIDGNKDEKLFF. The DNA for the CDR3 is TGCAGTGCTATTGATGGCAATAAGGATGAAAAACTGTTTTTT.

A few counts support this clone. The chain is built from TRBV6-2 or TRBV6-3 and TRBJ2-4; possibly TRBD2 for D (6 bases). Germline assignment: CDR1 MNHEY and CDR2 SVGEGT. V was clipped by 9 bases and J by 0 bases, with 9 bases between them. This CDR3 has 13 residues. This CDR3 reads CARDGGAKNIQYF. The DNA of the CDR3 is TGTGCCAGGGACGGGGGAGCCAAAAACATTCAGTACTTC.

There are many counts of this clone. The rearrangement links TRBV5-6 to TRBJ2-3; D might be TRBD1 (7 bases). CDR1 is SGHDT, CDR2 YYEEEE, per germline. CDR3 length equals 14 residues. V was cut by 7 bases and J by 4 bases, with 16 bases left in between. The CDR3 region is CASSQGGKADTQYF. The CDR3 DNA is TGTGCCAGCTCCCAGGGGGGAAAGGCAGATACGCAGTATTTT.

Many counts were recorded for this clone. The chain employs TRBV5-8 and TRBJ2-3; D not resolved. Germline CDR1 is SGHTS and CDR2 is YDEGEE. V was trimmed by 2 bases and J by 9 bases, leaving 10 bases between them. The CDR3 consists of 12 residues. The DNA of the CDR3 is TGTGCCAGCAGCTTATATGTCGGAACGCAGTATTTT. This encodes CASSLYVGTQYF.

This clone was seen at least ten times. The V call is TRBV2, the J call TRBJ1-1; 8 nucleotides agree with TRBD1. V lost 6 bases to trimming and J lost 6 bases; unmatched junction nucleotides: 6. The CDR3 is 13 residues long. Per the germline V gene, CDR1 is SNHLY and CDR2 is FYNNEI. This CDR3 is CASREDRVAEAFF. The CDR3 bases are TGTGCCAGCAGGGAGGACAGGGTCGCTGAAGCTTTCTTT.

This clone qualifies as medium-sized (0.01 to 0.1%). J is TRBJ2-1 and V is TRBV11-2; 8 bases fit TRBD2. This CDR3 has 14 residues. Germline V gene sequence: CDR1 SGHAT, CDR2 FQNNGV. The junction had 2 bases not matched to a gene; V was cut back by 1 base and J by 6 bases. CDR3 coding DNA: TGTGCCAGCAGCTTAGCGGGGGGGCTCAATGAGCAGTTCTTC. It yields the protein CASSLAGGLNEQFF.

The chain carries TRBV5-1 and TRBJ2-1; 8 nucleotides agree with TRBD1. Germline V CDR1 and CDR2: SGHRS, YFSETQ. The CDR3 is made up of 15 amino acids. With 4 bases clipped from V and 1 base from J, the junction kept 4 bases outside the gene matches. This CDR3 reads CASSIGQGSYNEQFF. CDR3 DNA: TGCGCCAGCAGCATAGGACAGGGATCCTACAATGAGCAGTTCTTC.

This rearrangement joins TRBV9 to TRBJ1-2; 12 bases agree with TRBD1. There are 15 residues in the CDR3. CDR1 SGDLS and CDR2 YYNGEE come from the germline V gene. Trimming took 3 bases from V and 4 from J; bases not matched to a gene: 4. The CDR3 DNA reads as TGTGCCAGCAGCGGGGACAGGGGGCCTTCCTATGGCTACACCTTC. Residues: CASSGDRGPSYGYTF.

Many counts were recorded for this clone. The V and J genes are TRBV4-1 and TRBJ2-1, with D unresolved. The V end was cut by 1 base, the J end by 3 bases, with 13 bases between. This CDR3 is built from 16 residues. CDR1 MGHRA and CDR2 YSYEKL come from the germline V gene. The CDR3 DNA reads TGCGCCAGCAGCCAAGGGTACGCAAGTAGCTACAATGAGCAGTTCTTC. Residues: CASSQGYASSYNEQFF.

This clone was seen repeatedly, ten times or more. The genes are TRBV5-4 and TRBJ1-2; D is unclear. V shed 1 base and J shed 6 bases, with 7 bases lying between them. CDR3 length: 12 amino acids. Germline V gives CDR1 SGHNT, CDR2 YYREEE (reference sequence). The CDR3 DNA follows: TGTGCCAGCAGCTTGCAGAGGGATGGCTACACCTTC. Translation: CASSLQRDGYTF.

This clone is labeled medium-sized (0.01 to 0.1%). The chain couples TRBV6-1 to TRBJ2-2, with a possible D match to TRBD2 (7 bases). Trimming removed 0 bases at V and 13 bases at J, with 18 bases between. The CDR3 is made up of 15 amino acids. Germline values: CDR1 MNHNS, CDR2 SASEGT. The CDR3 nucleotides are TGTGCCAGCAGTGAAGCGCTCGCGGGGGCATGGGGGCTGTTTTTT. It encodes CASSEALAGAWGLFF.

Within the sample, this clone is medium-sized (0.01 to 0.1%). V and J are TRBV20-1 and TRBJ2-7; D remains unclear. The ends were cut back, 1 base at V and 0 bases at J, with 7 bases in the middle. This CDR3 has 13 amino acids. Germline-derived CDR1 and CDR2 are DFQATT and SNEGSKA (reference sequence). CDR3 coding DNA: TGCAGTGCTAGAGTTCCCAGCTCCTACGAGCAGTACTTC. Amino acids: CSARVPSSYEQYF.

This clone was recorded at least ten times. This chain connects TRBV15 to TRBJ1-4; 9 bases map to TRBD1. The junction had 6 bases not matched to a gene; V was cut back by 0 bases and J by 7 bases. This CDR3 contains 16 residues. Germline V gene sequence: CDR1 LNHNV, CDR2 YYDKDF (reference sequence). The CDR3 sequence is CATSREGGQGGEKLFF. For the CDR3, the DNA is TGTGCCACCAGCAGAGAGGGGGGACAGGGTGGTGAAAAACTGTTTTTT.

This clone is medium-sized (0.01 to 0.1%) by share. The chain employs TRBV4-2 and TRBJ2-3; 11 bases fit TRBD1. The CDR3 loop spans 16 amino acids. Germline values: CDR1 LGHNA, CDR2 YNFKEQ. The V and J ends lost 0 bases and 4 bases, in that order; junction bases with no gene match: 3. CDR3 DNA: TGTGCCAGCAGCCAAGAGCCGGGACAGGGGGCAGATACGCAGTATTTT. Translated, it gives CASSQEPGQGADTQYF.